Listed here are 10 T cell receptor beta chains from one sample, sequenced in a study of cytomegalovirus exposure and HLA in healthy donors. The protocol was immunoSEQ multiplex PCR, while the TCRdb copy is restricted to in-frame clones and leaves out a portion. The sample includes about 47,000 clones, more than 85% of them seen just once. Sequenced material: PBMCs. The receptors come from a man younger than 35 in good health and CMV-seronegative.

The chain links TRBV5-8 to TRBJ2-3; 8 positions agree with TRBD2. J was trimmed by 9 bases and V by 4 bases; bases with no gene match: 4. The germline V gene has CDR1 SGHTS and CDR2 YDEGEE. The CDR3 contains 12 residues. The CDR3 DNA is TGTGCCAGCAGCACCGGACTAGCAACGCAGTATTTT. Translation gives CASSTGLATQYF.

The chain couples TRBV29-1 to TRBJ2-1; 9 bases match TRBD2. The CDR3 is 15 residues long. Germline lookup yields CDR1 SQVTM and CDR2 ANQGSEA. V lost 4 bases to trimming and J lost 3 bases; unmatched junction nucleotides: 7. In nucleotides, the CDR3 is TGCAGCGTTGGCATAGCGGGAGATAACTACAATGAGCAGTTCTTC. This gives the protein CSVGIAGDNYNEQFF.

The rearrangement joins TRBV19 to TRBJ1-5; 9 positions agree with TRBD1. Germline values: CDR1 LNHDA, CDR2 SQIVND (reference sequence). Trimming took 5 bases from V and 5 from J; bases not matched to a gene: 7. The CDR3 extends over 15 amino acids. This CDR3 reads CASSEGQGIYQPQHF. CDR3 sequence (DNA): TGTGCCAGTAGTGAAGGACAGGGGATATATCAGCCCCAGCATTTT.

The genes are TRBV4-3 and TRBJ1-3; no clear D gene. There are 16 residues in the CDR3. Germline V lookup: CDR1 LGHNA, CDR2 YSLEER. V was shortened by 3 bases and J by 1 base, with 13 bases between the two germline ends. CDR3 DNA: TGCGCCAGCAGCCAGGGCCTCGACATGTCTGGAAACACCATATATTTT. It yields the protein CASSQGLDMSGNTIYF.

The V and J genes are TRBV2 and TRBJ2-3; 11 bases match TRBD2. The CDR3 runs 15 residues. Germline V gives CDR1 SNHLY, CDR2 FYNNEI. Unmatched junction bases numbered 4, after V lost 3 bases and J lost 5 bases. CDR3 in amino acids: CASSDLAGGGDTQYF. Written as DNA, the CDR3 is TGTGCCAGCAGTGACCTAGCGGGGGGTGGAGATACGCAGTATTTT.

The V call is TRBV6-1, the J call TRBJ2-1; TRBD1 is a possible D gene (5 bases). The CDR3 extends over 14 amino acids. The V and J ends lost 2 bases and 6 bases respectively, with 11 bases between them. Germline V lookup: CDR1 MNHNS, CDR2 SASEGT. CDR3 loop: CASSEQGPSNEQFF. The DNA of the CDR3 is TGTGCCAGCAGTGAACAGGGCCCTTCCAATGAGCAGTTCTTC.

In its sample, this clone was seen once. The chain couples TRBV9 to TRBJ2-3, with a possible D match to TRBD2 (6 bases). This CDR3 region has 14 residues. Trimming stripped 3 bases from V and 6 bases from J, with 14 bases between. Germline CDR1 and CDR2: SGDLS and YYNGEE. This CDR3 reads CASSGSRAGDTQYF. In DNA form, the CDR3 reads TGTGCCAGCAGCGGGAGCAGGGCGGGGGATACGCAGTATTTT.

V usage is TRBV6-1 and J usage is TRBJ2-7, with D tentatively TRBD2 (7 bases). Germline V CDR1 and CDR2: MNHNS, SASEGT. This CDR3 contains 13 residues. V lost 6 bases to trimming and J lost 1 base, with 10 bases between them. As DNA, the CDR3 is TGTGCCAGCAGAGGGGGACTATCCTACGAGCAGTACTTC. This translates into CASRGGLSYEQYF.

This clone was detected a few times. J is TRBJ1-1 and V is TRBV27; perhaps TRBD1 as D (5 bases). Looked up from germline, CDR1 is MNHEY and CDR2 is SMNVEV (reference sequence). This CDR3 region has 12 residues. The V and J ends lost 8 bases and 7 bases respectively, with 14 bases between them. For the CDR3, the DNA is TGTGCCAGCGGTCCTACAGGCAGTGAAGCTTTCTTT. Protein product: CASGPTGSEAFF.

The V gene is TRBV4-1, the J gene TRBJ2-1; D perhaps matches TRBD2 (6 bases). V was trimmed by 0 bases and J by 6 bases, leaving 18 bases between them. The V gene's germline CDR1 is MGHRA and CDR2 YSYEKL. The CDR3 runs to 17 residues. The CDR3 loop is CASSQDFATSLSNEQFF. CDR3 bases: TGCGCCAGCAGCCAAGACTTTGCGACTAGTCTTTCCAATGAGCAGTTCTTC.